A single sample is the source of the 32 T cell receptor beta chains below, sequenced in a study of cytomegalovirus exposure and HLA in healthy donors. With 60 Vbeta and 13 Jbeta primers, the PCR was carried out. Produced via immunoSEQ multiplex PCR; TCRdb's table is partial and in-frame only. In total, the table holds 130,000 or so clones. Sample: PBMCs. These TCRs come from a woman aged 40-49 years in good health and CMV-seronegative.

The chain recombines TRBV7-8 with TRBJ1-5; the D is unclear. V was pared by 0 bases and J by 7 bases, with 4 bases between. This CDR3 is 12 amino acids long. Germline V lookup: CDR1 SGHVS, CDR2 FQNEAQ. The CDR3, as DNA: TGTGCCAGCAGCTTAGCTGGCCAGCCCCAGCATTTT. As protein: CASSLAGQPQHF.

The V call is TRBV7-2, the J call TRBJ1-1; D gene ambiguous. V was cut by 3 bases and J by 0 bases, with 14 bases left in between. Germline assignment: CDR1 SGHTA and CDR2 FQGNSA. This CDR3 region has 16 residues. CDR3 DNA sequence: TGTGCCAGCAGCTTTAGACAAATAAGCATGAACACTGAAGCTTTCTTT. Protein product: CASSFRQISMNTEAFF.

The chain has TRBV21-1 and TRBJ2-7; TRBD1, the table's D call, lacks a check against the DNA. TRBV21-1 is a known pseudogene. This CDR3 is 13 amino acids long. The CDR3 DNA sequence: TGTGCCTCCCAGGGGGACTCCTCCTACGAGCAGTACGTC. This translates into CASQGDSSYEQYV.

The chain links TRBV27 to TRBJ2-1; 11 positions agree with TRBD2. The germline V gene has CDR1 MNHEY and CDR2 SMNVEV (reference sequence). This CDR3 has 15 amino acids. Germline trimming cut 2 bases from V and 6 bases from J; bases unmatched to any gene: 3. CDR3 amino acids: CASSLLAGGRNEQFF. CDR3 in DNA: TGTGCCAGCAGTTTACTAGCGGGGGGACGCAATGAGCAGTTCTTC.

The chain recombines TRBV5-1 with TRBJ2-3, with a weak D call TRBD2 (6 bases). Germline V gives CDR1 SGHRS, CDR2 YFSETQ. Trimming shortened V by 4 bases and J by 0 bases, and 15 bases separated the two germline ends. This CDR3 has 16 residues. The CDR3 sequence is CASSDSGRGSTDTQYF. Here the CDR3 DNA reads TGCGCCAGCAGCGACTCGGGACGGGGGAGCACAGATACGCAGTATTTT.

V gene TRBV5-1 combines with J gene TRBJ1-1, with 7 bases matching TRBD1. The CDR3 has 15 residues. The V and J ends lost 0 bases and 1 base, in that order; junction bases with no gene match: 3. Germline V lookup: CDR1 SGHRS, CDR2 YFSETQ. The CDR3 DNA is TGCGCCAGCAGCTTGGAAGGGGGCCCGAACACTGAAGCTTTCTTT. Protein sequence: CASSLEGGPNTEAFF.

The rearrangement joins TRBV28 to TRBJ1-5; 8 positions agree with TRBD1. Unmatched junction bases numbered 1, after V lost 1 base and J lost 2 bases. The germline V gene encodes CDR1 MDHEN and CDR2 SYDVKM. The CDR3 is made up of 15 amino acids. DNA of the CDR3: TGTGCCAGCAGTTTATCAGGGGGCGGCAATCAGCCCCAGCATTTT. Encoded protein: CASSLSGGGNQPQHF.

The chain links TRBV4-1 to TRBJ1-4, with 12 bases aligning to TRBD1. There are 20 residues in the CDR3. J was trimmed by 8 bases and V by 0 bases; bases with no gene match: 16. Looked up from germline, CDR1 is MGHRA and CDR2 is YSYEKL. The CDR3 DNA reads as TGCGCCAGCAGCCAAGATCGTTTGGGGACAGGGGGCGCCCCTATCGAAAAACTGTTTTTT. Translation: CASSQDRLGTGGAPIEKLFF.

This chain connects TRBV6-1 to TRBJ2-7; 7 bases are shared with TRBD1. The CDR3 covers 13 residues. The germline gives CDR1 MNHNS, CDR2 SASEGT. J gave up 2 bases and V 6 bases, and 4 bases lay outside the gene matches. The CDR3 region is CASSRDRAYEQYV. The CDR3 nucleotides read TGTGCCAGCAGCCGGGACAGAGCCTACGAGCAGTACGTC.

The CDR3 coding sequence is TGTGCCAGCAGCCCTGACAGGGGGCGCGAGACTGAAGCTTTCTTT. It codes for CASSPDRGRETEAFF. V and J are TRBV5-6 and TRBJ1-1; 10 bases fit TRBD1. J lost 5 bases, V lost 4 bases, and 8 bases had no gene match. Germline assignment: CDR1 SGHDT and CDR2 YYEEEE. The CDR3 length is 15 residues.

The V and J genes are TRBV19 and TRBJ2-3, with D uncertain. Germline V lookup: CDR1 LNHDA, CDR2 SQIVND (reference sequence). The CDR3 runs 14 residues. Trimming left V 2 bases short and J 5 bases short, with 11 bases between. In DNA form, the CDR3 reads TGTGCCAGTAGTATACCCTCTGGGCGAGATACGCAGTATTTT. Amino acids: CASSIPSGRDTQYF.

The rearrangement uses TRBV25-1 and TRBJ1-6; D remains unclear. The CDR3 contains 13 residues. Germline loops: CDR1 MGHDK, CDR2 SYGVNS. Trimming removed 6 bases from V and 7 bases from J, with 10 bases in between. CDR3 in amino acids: CASSQASNSPLHF. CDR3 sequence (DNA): TGTGCCAGCAGCCAAGCGTCGAATTCACCCCTCCACTTT.

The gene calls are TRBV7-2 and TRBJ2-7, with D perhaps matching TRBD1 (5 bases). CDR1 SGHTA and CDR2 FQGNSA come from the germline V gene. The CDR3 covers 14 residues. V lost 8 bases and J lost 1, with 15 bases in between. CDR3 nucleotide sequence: TGTGCCAGCCAAAACCCCCCAGGGTCCTACGAGCAGTACTTC. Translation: CASQNPPGSYEQYF.

Here the CDR3 DNA reads TGTGCCAGCAGTGACAGGGGGAGGTTCACTGAAGCTTTCTTT. Translating gives CASSDRGRFTEAFF. The chain is built from TRBV6-1 and TRBJ1-1; 7 bases are shared with TRBD1. Germline V lookup: CDR1 MNHNS, CDR2 SASEGT. Germline trimming cut 3 bases from V and 4 bases from J; bases unmatched to any gene: 5. The CDR3 has 14 amino acids.

The CDR3, as DNA: TGTGCCAGCAGCCCAAACCTGGGACTCAACACTGAAGCTTTCTTT. Translating gives CASSPNLGLNTEAFF. This chain joins TRBV5-6 and TRBJ1-1, with D possibly being TRBD1 (5 bases). V shed 4 bases and J shed 2 bases, with 15 bases lying between them. Germline CDR1 SGHDT, CDR2 YYEEEE. The CDR3 consists of 15 residues.

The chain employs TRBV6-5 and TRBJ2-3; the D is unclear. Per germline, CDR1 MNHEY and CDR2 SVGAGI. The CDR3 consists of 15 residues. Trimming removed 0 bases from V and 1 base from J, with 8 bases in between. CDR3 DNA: TGTGCCAGCAGTTACTCGAAGAGCGGCACAGATACGCAGTATTTT. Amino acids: CASSYSKSGTDTQYF.

The CDR3 here is CASSEARRGNQPQHF. CDR3 DNA sequence: TGTGCCAGCAGTGAAGCGAGAAGGGGAAATCAGCCCCAGCATTTT. The genes are TRBV6-1 and TRBJ1-5; weak D call: TRBD1 (5 bases). V lost 0 bases to trimming and J lost 4 bases, with 10 bases between them. CDR3 length: 15 amino acids. Germline V gene data show CDR1 as MNHNS and CDR2 as SASEGT.

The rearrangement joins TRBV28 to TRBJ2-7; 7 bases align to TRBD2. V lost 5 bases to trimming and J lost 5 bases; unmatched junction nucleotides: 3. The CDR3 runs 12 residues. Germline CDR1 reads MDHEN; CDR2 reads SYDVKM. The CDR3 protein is CASSPGRHEQYV. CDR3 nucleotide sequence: TGTGCCAGCAGTCCCGGGAGGCACGAGCAGTACGTC.

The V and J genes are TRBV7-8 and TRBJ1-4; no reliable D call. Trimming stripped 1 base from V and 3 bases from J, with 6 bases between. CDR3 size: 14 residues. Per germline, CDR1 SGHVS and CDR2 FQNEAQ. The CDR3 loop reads CASSLVRSNEKLFF. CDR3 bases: TGTGCCAGCAGCTTAGTGCGGTCTAATGAAAAACTGTTTTTT.

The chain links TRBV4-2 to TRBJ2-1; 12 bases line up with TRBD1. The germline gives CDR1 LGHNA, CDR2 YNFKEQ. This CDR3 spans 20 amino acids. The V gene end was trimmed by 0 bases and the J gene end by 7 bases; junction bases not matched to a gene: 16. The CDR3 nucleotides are TGTGCCAGCAGCCAAGAAAAGTTGGGGATGGGACAGGGGGCATGGAATGAGCAGTTCTTC. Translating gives CASSQEKLGMGQGAWNEQFF.

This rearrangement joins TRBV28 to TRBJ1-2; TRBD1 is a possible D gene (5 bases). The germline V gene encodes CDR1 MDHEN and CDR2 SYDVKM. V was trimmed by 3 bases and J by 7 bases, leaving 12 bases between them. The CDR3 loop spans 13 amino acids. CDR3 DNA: TGTGCCAGCAGTTTTGGGGGGGTTGGTGGCTACACCTTC. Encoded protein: CASSFGGVGGYTF.

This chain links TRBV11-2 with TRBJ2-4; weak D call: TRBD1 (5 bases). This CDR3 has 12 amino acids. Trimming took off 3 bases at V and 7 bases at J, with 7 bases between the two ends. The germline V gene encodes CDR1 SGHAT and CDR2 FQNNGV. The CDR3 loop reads CASSFDSNIQYF. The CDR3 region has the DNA TGTGCCAGCAGCTTTGACAGTAACATTCAGTACTTC.

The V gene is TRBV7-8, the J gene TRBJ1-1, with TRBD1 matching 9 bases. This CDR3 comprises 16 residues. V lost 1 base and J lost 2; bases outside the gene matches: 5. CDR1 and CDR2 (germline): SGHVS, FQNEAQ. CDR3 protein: CASSLGRDRVNTEAFF. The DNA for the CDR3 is TGTGCCAGCAGCTTAGGGCGGGACAGGGTTAACACTGAAGCTTTCTTT.

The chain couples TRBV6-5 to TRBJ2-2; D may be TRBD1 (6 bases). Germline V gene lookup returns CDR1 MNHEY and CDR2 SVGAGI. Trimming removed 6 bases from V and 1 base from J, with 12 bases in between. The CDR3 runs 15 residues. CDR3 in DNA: TGTGCCAGCAGCCTACAGGGCCTGAACACCGGGGAGCTGTTTTTT. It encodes CASSLQGLNTGELFF.

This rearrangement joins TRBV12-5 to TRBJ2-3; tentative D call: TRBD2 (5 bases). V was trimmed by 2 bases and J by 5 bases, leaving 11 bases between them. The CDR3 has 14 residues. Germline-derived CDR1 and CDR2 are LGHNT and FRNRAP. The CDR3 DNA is TGTGCTAGTGGTTTGTCCCTAGAGGGAGATACGCAGTATTTT. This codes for CASGLSLEGDTQYF.

Here the CDR3 DNA reads TGCGCCAGCAGCTCCCAGCCACCTACTAGGGGCTACACCTTC. Translation: CASSSQPPTRGYTF. The chain carries TRBV5-1 and TRBJ1-2, with no clear D. Deletions cut 3 bases from V and 8 bases from J, with 17 bases between. The CDR3 consists of 14 residues. Per germline, CDR1 SGHRS and CDR2 YFSETQ. The whole variable domain, remainder taken from reference TRBV5-1 and TRBJ1-2, is KAGVTQTPRYLIKTRGQQVTLSCSPISGHRSVSWYQQTPGQGLQFLFEYFSETQRNKGNFPGRFSGRQFSNSRSEMNVSTLELGDSALYLCASSSQPPTRGYTFGSGTRLTVV.

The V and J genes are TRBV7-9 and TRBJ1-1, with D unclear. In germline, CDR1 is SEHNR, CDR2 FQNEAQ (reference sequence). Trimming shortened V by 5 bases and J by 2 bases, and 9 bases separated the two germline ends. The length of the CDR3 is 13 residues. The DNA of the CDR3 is TGTGCCAGCAGCGTCACAGCAAACACTGAAGCTTTCTTT. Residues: CASSVTANTEAFF.

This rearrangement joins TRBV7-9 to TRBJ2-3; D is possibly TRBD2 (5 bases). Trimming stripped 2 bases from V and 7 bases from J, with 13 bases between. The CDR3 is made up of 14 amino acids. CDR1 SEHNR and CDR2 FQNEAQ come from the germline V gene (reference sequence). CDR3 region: CASSLREGWNTQYF. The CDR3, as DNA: TGTGCCAGCAGCTTACGAGAGGGCTGGAATACGCAGTATTTT.

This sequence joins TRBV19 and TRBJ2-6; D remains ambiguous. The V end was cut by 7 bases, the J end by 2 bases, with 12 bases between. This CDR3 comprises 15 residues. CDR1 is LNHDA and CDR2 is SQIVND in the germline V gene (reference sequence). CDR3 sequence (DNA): TGTGCCAGTATGGCTTTCGCTGCTGGGGCCAACGTCCTGACTTTC. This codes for CASMAFAAGANVLTF.

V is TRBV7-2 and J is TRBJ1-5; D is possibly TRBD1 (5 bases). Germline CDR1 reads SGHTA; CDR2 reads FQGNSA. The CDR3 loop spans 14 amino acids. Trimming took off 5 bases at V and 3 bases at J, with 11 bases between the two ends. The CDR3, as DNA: TGTGCCAGCAGCCCAAGACAGTTCAATCAGCCCCAGCATTTT. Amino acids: CASSPRQFNQPQHF.

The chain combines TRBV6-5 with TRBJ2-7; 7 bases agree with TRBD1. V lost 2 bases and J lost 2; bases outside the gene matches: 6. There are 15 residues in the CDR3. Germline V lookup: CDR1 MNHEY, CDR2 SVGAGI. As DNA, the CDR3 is TGTGCCAGCAGTTACCCCGGACAGGTAGCCTACGAGCAGTACGTC. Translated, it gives CASSYPGQVAYEQYV.

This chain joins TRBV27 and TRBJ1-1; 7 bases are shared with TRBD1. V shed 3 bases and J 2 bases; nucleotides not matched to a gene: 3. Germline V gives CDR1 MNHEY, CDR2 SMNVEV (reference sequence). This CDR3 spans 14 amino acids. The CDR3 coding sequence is TGTGCCAGCAGTTTCTGGGACAGCAACACTGAAGCTTTCTTT. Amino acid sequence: CASSFWDSNTEAFF.